This T cell receptor beta chain emerged from a study of T cells in localized non-small cell lung cancer. Study-level points and caveats: The greatest T cell clonality was found in uninvolved adjacent lung (higher than in tumor).

TCRdb's table, derived via immunoSEQ multiplex PCR, lists solely in-frame clones and lacks some. The sample has roughly 20,000 clones; 91% are singletons. Of note for this clone: The antigen is undetermined.

The sequencing here drew on peripheral blood, taken before any cancer treatment. The clonotype was recovered from a woman aged 35 to 69 with stage I lung adenocarcinoma.

DNA for the CDR3: TGCGCCAGCAGCGCTAGCGGGACTGAGGGAGAGCAGTTCTTC. Amino acid sequence: CASSASGTEGEQFF. This chain connects TRBV5-1 to TRBJ2-1; TRBD2 aligns across 9 bases. Germline V lookup: CDR1 SGHRS, CDR2 YFSETQ. The V gene end was trimmed by 4 bases and the J gene end by 10 bases; junction bases not matched to a gene: 9. This CDR3 comprises 14 residues.